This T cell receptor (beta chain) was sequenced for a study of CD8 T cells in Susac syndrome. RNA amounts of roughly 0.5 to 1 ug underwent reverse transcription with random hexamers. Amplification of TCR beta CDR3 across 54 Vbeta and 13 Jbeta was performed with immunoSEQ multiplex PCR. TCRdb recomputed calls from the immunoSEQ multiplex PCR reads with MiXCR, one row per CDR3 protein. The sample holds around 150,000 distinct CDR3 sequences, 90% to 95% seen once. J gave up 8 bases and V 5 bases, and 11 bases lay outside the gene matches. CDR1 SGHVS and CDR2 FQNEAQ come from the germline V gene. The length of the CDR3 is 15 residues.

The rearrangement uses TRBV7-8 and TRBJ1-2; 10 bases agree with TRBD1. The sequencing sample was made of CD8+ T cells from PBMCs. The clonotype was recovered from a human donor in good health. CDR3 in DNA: TGTGCCAGCAGCGCAGACAGGGGGCCATCTGGGGGCTACACCTTC. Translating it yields CASSADRGPSGGYTF.